This T cell receptor beta chain came from a study of CXCR3-negative and CXCR3-positive naive CD8 T cells. Study results and caveats: In both naive subsets diversity was comparably high, whereas memory CD8+ cells showed much lower diversity. Relative to CXCR3-negative naive cells, CXCR3-positive naive cells had more hydrophobic TRB CDR3s. The study found that naive CXCR3-negative and CXCR3-positive cells shared TRBV-TRBJ usage, while memory cells differed.

A word on this clonotype: Its antigen remains unknown.

Every subset of CD8+ T cells was sorted in triplicate at approximately 310,000 cells each. Naive CD8+ T lymphocytes were specified as CD45RO-CCR7+CD27+CD95-. UMI-tagged TRB cDNA libraries were built via 5' RACE. Each CDR3 protein gets one entry in TCRdb, which reprocessed the 5' RACE reads and gives no DNA. Here the sample table reports about 150,000 distinct CDR3 sequences. Per germline, CDR1 LNHDA and CDR2 SQIVND (reference sequence). The CDR3 has 15 amino acids. The rearrangement joins TRBV19 to TRBJ1-1; TCRdb's D gene call, TRBD1, goes unchecked for lack of DNA. This clonotype was sampled from a human donor in good health. Some clones in this sample may be carry-over from other donors' samples. Sample: naive CXCR3+ CD8+ T cells from blood. Regarding subset: CD45RO-CCR7+CD27+CD95- naive CD8+ T cells expressing CXCR3 (TNR3+). The CDR3 here is CASITGVMGNTEAFF.